This T cell receptor (beta chain) was sequenced for a study of blood T cell repertoires in COVID-19. Study-level information: Some COVID-19 samples were acute and others convalescent; all came from the United States, Italy and Spain. PBMCs, B-cell-depleted T cells, or T cells were the source of the cDNA or gDNA that made up the material.

Per the original methods: How many nucleated cells were present was estimated from reference gene primer amplification. Assay: immunoSEQ multiplex PCR; the TCRdb copy retains only in-frame clones and omits some. That table gives V, J and clone size, and the DNA gave D and trimming. The repertoire has around 230,000 clones, about 79% of them found once; the top ten carry 9.6%. This clonotype originated in a woman over 75 with acute or convalescent COVID-19. Sequenced sample: peripheral blood.

The CDR3 region has the DNA TGTGCCAGCAGTTCCCCATACCGACAGGGATATGGCTACACCTTC. As protein: CASSSPYRQGYGYTF. This sequence joins TRBV28 and TRBJ1-2, with 7 bases aligning to TRBD1. The CDR3 contains 15 residues. From germline, CDR1 is MDHEN and CDR2 SYDVKM. After removal of 4 bases from V and 5 bases from J, the junction contained 10 bases not matched to a gene.